This T cell receptor beta chain was obtained from a study of T cells after yellow fever vaccination. MiXCR was run by TCRdb on the 5' RACE reads, yielding one entry per CDR3 protein. The table lists some 110,000 distinct CDR3 sequences, about 7% of them singletons. This clonotype was seen ten or more times. Germline values: CDR1 MNHEY, CDR2 SVGAGI. With 2 bases clipped from V and 12 bases from J, the junction kept 8 bases outside the gene matches. CDR3 size: 13 residues. The chain is built from TRBV6-5 and TRBJ1-1, with 8 bases aligning to TRBD1. The sample here was CD4+ T cells sorted from PBMCs, taken roughly 47 days after the first yellow fever vaccination. This receptor was identified in a man between 18 and 35 years old who received the YFV17D yellow fever vaccine. The CDR3 region has the DNA TGTGCCAGCAGTTACGAGGCAGGGGGCAAAACTTTCTTT. Translating it yields CASSYEAGGKTFF.